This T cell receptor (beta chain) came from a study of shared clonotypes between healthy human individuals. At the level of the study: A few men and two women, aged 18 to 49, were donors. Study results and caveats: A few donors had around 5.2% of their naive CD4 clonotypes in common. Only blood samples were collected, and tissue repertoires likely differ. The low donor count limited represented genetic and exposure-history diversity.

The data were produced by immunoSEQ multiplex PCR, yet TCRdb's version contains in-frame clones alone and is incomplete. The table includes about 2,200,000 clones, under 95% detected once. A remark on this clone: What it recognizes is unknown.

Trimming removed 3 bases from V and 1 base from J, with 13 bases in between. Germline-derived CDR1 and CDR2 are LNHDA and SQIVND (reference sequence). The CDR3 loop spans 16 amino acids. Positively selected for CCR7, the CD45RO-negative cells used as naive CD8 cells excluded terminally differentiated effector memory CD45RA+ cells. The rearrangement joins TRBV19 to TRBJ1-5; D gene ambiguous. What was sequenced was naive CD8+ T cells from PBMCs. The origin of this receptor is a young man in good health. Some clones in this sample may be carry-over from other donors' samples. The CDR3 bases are TGTGCCAGTAGTATGGCACCAAGTGAGAGCAATCAGCCCCAGCATTTT. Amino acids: CASSMAPSESNQPQHF. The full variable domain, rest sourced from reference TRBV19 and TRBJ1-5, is DGGITQSPKYLFRKEGQNVTLSCEQNLNHDAMYWYRQDPGQGLRLIYYSQIVNDFQKGDIAEGYSVSREKKESFPLTVTSAQKNPTAFYLCASSMAPSESNQPQHFGDGTRLSIL.